This entry lists 24 T cell receptor beta chains sequenced from one sample in a study of blood T cell repertoires in COVID-19. Only in-frame clones appear in the TCRdb table, and some are missing; sequencing was by immunoSEQ multiplex PCR. The sample carries 250,000 to 300,000 clones, approximately 80% recorded once. The sequencing sample was made of peripheral blood. The receptors here all came from an older woman with active or convalescent COVID-19.

Points on this clone: This sample also contains other DNA sequences that code for the same CDR3. The chain recombines TRBV6-5 with TRBJ1-2; D possibly corresponds to TRBD1 (6 bases). The CDR3 has 15 amino acids. V was pared by 2 bases and J by 5 bases, with 15 bases between. Germline CDR1 MNHEY, CDR2 SVGAGI. CDR3 in amino acids: CASSYGRGFRYGYTF. For the CDR3, the DNA is TGTGCCAGCAGTTACGGCAGGGGCTTTCGGTATGGCTACACCTTC.

This chain links TRBV18 with TRBJ2-5, with 10 bases lining up with TRBD1. With 2 bases clipped from V and 5 bases from J, the junction kept 5 bases outside the gene matches. Per the germline V gene, CDR1 is KGHSH and CDR2 is LQKENI. This CDR3 region has 15 residues. CDR3 in DNA: TGTGCCAGCTCACCAGCGACAGGGGGCCTGGAGACCCAGTACTTC. This encodes CASSPATGGLETQYF.

The chain employs TRBV7-2 and TRBJ1-4; D unclear. V lost 1 base, J lost 3 bases, and 9 bases lay in between. Germline V gives CDR1 SGHTA, CDR2 FQGNSA. This CDR3 is 15 amino acids long. The CDR3 region has the DNA TGTGCCAGCAGCTTAGAGAGGAGGGCTAATGAAAAACTGTTTTTT. Translation: CASSLERRANEKLFF.

This clone was detected a few times. J is TRBJ2-2 and V is TRBV4-2, with 7 bases identical to TRBD1. The germline V gene encodes CDR1 LGHNA and CDR2 YNFKEQ. The CDR3 totals 14 residues. V gave up 6 bases and J gave up 6 bases; unmatched junction bases: 7. CDR3 amino acids: CASSKTGPPGELFF. The CDR3 region has the DNA TGTGCCAGCAGTAAGACAGGGCCCCCCGGGGAGCTGTTTTTT.

V and J are TRBV6-4 and TRBJ2-3; a possible D gene is TRBD1 (6 bases). The V and J ends lost 6 bases and 4 bases respectively, with 14 bases between them. Germline V gives CDR1 MRHNA, CDR2 SNTAGT. This CDR3 comprises 14 residues. The CDR3 coding sequence is TGTGCCAGCAGCTCCCAGGGGAGCTCAGATACGCAGTATTTT. Its protein product is CASSSQGSSDTQYF.

This sequence joins TRBV10-3 and TRBJ2-5, with TRBD2 matching over 11 bases. The CDR3 runs to 18 residues. Germline V gene sequence: CDR1 ENHRY, CDR2 SYGVKD. The junction had 10 bases not matched to a gene; V was cut back by 4 bases and J by 0 bases. Written as DNA, the CDR3 is TGTGCCATCAGTGCGCACTCTAGCGGGGGGACATACCAAGAGACCCAGTACTTC. Encoded protein: CAISAHSSGGTYQETQYF.

The chain combines TRBV7-9 with TRBJ1-4; D might be TRBD1 (5 bases). V was cut by 5 bases and J by 0 bases, with 13 bases left in between. This CDR3 comprises 16 residues. Germline V gene sequence: CDR1 SEHNR, CDR2 FQNEAQ (reference sequence). CDR3 sequence: CASSHPGRATNEKLFF. In DNA, the CDR3 is TGTGCCAGCAGCCACCCAGGGCGAGCAACTAATGAAAAACTGTTTTTT.

The V gene is TRBV11-2, the J gene TRBJ2-3; 10 positions match TRBD2. Per germline, CDR1 SGHAT and CDR2 FQNNGV. The trim removed 3 bases at V and 14 bases at J, leaving 11 bases unmatched. This CDR3 has 14 residues. CDR3 DNA sequence: TGTGCCAGCAGCTTGGGGGTAGCGGGGGGCCCAGGGTATTTT. This codes for CASSLGVAGGPGYF.

V gene TRBV27 combines with J gene TRBJ1-1; a possible D gene is TRBD1 (5 bases). Deletions cut 2 bases from V and 6 bases from J, with 13 bases between. The germline CDR1 and CDR2 sequences are MNHEY and SMNVEV (reference sequence). This CDR3 spans 14 amino acids. The CDR3 DNA sequence: TGTGCCAGCAGTTTAGGTGGCCGACAGTCTGAAGCTTTCTTT. Protein product: CASSLGGRQSEAFF.

This chain links TRBV4-2 with TRBJ1-6, with a weak D call TRBD1 (6 bases). V was cut by 6 bases and J by 10 bases, with 16 bases left in between. This CDR3 is built from 14 residues. Germline CDR1 and CDR2: LGHNA and YNFKEQ. The CDR3, as DNA: TGTGCCAGCAGAACTAGGACAGAGGGGTCACCCCTCCACTTT. It specifies CASRTRTEGSPLHF.

This clone was observed a few times. V and J are TRBV16 and TRBJ1-1; D gene unclear. Trimming took off 5 bases at V and 0 bases at J, with 13 bases between the two ends. The CDR3 has 15 amino acids. The germline CDR1 and CDR2 sequences are KGHSY and FQNENV. The chain's CDR3 is CASSDTANMNTEAFF. Written as DNA, the CDR3 is TGTGCCAGCAGCGACACGGCGAACATGAACACTGAAGCTTTCTTT.

The chain has TRBV12-3 or TRBV12-4 and TRBJ1-2; D possibly corresponds to TRBD1 (5 bases). V lost 6 bases to trimming and J lost 7 bases, with 12 bases between them. This CDR3 has 12 amino acids. CDR3 sequence (DNA): TGTGCCAGCAGACTCACCGGGGGTGGCTACACCTTC. It is translated as CASRLTGGGYTF.

The rearrangement joins TRBV7-3 to TRBJ2-5; 7 nucleotides agree with TRBD1. V trimming: 5 bases; J trimming: 0 bases; junction bases outside the gene matches: 3. This CDR3 is 14 amino acids long. Germline CDR1 is SGHTA and CDR2 is FQGTGA. The CDR3 bases are TGTGCCAGCAGCGTAGGGACAGACCAAGAGACCCAGTACTTC. Its translation: CASSVGTDQETQYF.

The chain employs TRBV23-1 and TRBJ2-6; 7 positions agree with TRBD1. TRBV23-1 is an open reading frame, and its role is uncertain. The CDR3 is 20 residues long. The V gene end was trimmed by 3 bases and the J gene end by 0 bases; junction bases not matched to a gene: 14. This CDR3 is CASSHLRWGQFSSGANVLTF. Written as DNA, the CDR3 is TGCGCCAGCAGTCATTTACGGTGGGGACAGTTCTCCTCTGGGGCCAACGTCCTGACTTTC.

The chain links TRBV4-1 to TRBJ2-4; possibly TRBD1 for D (6 bases). Trimming left V 4 bases short and J 10 bases short, with 8 bases between. Germline loops: CDR1 MGHRA, CDR2 YSYEKL. This CDR3 is 11 amino acids long. The CDR3 reads CASSRDRIQYF. The CDR3 DNA reads as TGCGCCAGCAGCCGAGACAGGATTCAGTACTTC.

The chain carries TRBV7-9 and TRBJ2-4; TRBD1 agrees at 9 bases. The CDR3 has 15 residues. V shed 5 bases, J shed 4 bases, and the junction held 6 bases outside the gene matches. Germline CDR1 and CDR2: SEHNR and FQNEAQ (reference sequence). The CDR3 sequence: CASSILGQGKNIQYF. Here the CDR3 DNA reads TGTGCCAGCAGCATCCTGGGACAGGGAAAAAACATTCAGTACTTC.

The V and J genes are TRBV6-2 or TRBV6-3 and TRBJ2-5, with 7 bases fitting TRBD1. The CDR3 covers 15 residues. Germline CDR1 is MNHEY and CDR2 is SVGEGT. V was pared by 6 bases and J by 0 bases, with 7 bases of the junction left unmatched. CDR3 loop: CASSLLGTDQETQYF. CDR3 coding DNA: TGTGCCAGCAGCCTACTCGGGACAGACCAAGAGACCCAGTACTTC.

The V and J genes are TRBV25-1 and TRBJ1-3; D uncertain. CDR1 is MGHDK, CDR2 SYGVNS, per germline. The CDR3 contains 13 residues. Trimming removed 2 bases from V and 4 bases from J, with 6 bases in between. In DNA form, the CDR3 reads TGTGCCAGCAGTGAACAGGCAGGAAACACCATATATTTT. Amino acid sequence: CASSEQAGNTIYF.

This rearrangement joins TRBV21-1 to TRBJ2-5; no DNA check was done on the table's D call, TRBD1. TRBV21-1 is marked as a pseudogene. There are 15 residues in the CDR3. The CDR3 sequence is CASSKLPDREETQYF. CDR3 sequence (DNA): TGTGCCAGCAGCAAATTACCCGACAGAGAAGAGACCCAGTACTTC.

CDR3 sequence reads: CASSPLDTSRTQYF. CDR3 coding DNA: TGTGCCAGCTCACCCCTGGACACTTCCCGGACCCAGTACTTC. J is TRBJ2-5 and V is TRBV18; weak D call: TRBD1 (5 bases). Germline CDR1 KGHSH, CDR2 LQKENI. The ends were cut back, 3 bases at V and 7 bases at J, with 15 bases in the middle. The length of the CDR3 is 14 residues.

The V gene is TRBV6-1, the J gene TRBJ1-1; 7 bases match TRBD1. CDR3 size: 15 residues. V was pared by 0 bases and J by 4 bases, with 5 bases of the junction left unmatched. Germline assignment: CDR1 MNHNS and CDR2 SASEGT. The CDR3 nucleotides are TGTGCCAGCAGTGAAGCCCGACAGGGATCCACTGAAGCTTTCTTT. Amino acid sequence: CASSEARQGSTEAFF.

V is TRBV9 and J is TRBJ2-1; D ambiguous. Trimming left V 0 bases short and J 9 bases short, with 13 bases between. CDR3 length equals 14 residues. Looked up from germline, CDR1 is SGDLS and CDR2 is YYNGEE. DNA for the CDR3: TGTGCCAGCAGCGTAGGAGTTCGACTCGTTGAGCAGTTCTTC. Translating gives CASSVGVRLVEQFF.

The J gene is TRBJ1-5, the V gene TRBV19; no definite D call. The CDR3 has 15 residues. The germline V and J ends were trimmed by 3 bases and 5 bases, with 14 bases remaining between them. Germline CDR1 and CDR2: LNHDA and SQIVND (reference sequence). The CDR3 region has the DNA TGTGCCAGTAGTATCGGGTCAGAGGCGGATCAGCCCCAGCATTTT. Translating it yields CASSIGSEADQPQHF.

The V gene is TRBV4-3, the J gene TRBJ2-3; 7 nucleotides line up with TRBD2. CDR3 size: 15 residues. Germline lookup yields CDR1 LGHNA and CDR2 YSLEER. V lost 5 bases, J lost 2 bases, and 7 bases stayed unmatched. Here the CDR3 reads CASSETSRFTDTQYF. For the CDR3, the DNA is TGCGCCAGCAGCGAGACTAGCCGCTTCACAGATACGCAGTATTTT.